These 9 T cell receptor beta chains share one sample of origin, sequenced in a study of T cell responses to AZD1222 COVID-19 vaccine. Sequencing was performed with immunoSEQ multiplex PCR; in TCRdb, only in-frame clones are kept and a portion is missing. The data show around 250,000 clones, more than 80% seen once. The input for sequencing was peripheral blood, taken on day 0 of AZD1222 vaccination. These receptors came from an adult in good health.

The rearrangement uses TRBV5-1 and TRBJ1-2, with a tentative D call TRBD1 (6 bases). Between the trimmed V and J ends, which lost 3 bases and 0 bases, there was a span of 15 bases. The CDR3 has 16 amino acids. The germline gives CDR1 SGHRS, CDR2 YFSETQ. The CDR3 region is CASSYQTGRANYGYTF. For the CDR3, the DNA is TGCGCCAGCAGCTATCAGACAGGTAGAGCTAACTATGGCTACACCTTC.

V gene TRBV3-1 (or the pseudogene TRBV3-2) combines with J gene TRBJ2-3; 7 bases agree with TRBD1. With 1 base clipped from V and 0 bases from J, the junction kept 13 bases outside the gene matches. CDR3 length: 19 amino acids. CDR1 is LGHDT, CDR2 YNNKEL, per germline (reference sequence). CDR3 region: CASSQGVWAGTASTDTQYF. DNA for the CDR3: TGTGCCAGCAGCCAAGGCGTCTGGGCAGGGACAGCAAGCACAGATACGCAGTATTTT.

For the CDR3, the DNA is TGTGCCAGCAGCCCATTCCCCCGGGACTGGGGGGACAATGAGCAGTTCTTC. As protein: CASSPFPRDWGDNEQFF. V is TRBV7-3 and J is TRBJ2-1; tentatively, D is TRBD2 (6 bases). V shed 5 bases and J shed 5 bases, with 22 bases lying between them. Germline values: CDR1 SGHTA, CDR2 FQGTGA. This CDR3 has 17 amino acids.

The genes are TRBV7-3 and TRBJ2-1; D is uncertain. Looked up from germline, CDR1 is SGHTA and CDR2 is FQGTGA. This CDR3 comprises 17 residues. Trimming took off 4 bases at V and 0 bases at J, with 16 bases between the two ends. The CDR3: CASSSTPTRSSYNEQFF. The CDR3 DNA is TGTGCCAGCAGCTCAACCCCAACTCGGAGCTCCTACAATGAGCAGTTCTTC.

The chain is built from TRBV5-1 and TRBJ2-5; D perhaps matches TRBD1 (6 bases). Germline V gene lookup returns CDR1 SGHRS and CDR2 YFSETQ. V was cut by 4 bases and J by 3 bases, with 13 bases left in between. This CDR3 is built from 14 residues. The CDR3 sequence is CASSRASGEETQYF. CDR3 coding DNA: TGCGCCAGCAGCCGCGCCTCAGGGGAAGAGACCCAGTACTTC.

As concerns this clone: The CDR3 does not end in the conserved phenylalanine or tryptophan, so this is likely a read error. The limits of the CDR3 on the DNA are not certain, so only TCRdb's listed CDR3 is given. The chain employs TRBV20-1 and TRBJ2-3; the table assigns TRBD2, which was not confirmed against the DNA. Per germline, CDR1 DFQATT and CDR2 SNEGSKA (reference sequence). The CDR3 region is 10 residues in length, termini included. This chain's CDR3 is CSKSGTRVPR.

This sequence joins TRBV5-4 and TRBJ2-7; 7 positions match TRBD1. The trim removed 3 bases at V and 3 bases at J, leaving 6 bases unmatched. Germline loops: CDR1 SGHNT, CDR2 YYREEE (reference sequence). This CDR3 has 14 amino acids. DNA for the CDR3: TGTGCCAGCAGCTCTGGACAGGCCGACTACGAGCAGTACTTC. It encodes CASSSGQADYEQYF.

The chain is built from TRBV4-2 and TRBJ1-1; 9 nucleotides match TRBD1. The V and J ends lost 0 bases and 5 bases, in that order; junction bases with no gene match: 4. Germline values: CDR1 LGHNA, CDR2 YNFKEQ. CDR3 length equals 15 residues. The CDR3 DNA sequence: TGTGCCAGCAGCCAAGAATACAGGGGGCCTACTGAAGCTTTCTTT. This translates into CASSQEYRGPTEAFF.

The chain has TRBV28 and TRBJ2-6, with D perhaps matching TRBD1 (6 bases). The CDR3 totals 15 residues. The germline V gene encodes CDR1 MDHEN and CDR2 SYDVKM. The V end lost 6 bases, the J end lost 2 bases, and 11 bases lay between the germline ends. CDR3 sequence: CASSYTGTGANVLTF. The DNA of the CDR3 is TGTGCCAGCAGCTATACAGGGACTGGGGCCAACGTCCTGACTTTC. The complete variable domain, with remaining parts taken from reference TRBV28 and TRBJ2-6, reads DVKVTQSSRYLVKRTGEKVFLECVQDMDHENMFWYRQDPGLGLRLIYFSYDVKMKEKGDIPEGYSVSREKKERFSLILESASTNQTSMYLCASSYTGTGANVLTFGAGSRLTVL.